This T cell receptor (beta chain) was sequenced in a study of T cell repertoires in cytomegalovirus infection. Study-level information: Matching HLA type, along with CMV infection, was indicated by public TCR beta signatures. Study-wide results and caveats: Based on cumulative public TCR beta family frequency, carriers of CMV plus the relevant HLA were identified. Clonotypes of TCR beta that were HLA-C-restricted and CMV-specific dominated the ex vivo response.

V was cut by 5 bases and J by 2 bases, with 11 bases left in between. Germline-derived CDR1 and CDR2 are SGHTA and FQGNSA. The CDR3 sequence is 14 residues long. This clonotype was seen a handful of times. Its specificity is not known. TCRdb reprocessed the reads with MiXCR, giving one entry per CDR3 protein. The sample records approximately 600,000 distinct CDR3 sequences, around 40% being singletons. V is TRBV7-2 and J is TRBJ2-3; D possibly matches TRBD1 or TRBD2 (5 bases each). This clonotype was sampled from a human donor in good health (CMV status not recorded). Some clones in this sample may be carry-over from other donors' samples. The sequencing used cultured PBMCs, collected from culture after CMV antigen stimulation. This CDR3 reads CASSQGPHTDTQYF. As DNA, the CDR3 is TGTGCCAGCAGCCAGGGACCTCACACAGATACGCAGTATTTT.